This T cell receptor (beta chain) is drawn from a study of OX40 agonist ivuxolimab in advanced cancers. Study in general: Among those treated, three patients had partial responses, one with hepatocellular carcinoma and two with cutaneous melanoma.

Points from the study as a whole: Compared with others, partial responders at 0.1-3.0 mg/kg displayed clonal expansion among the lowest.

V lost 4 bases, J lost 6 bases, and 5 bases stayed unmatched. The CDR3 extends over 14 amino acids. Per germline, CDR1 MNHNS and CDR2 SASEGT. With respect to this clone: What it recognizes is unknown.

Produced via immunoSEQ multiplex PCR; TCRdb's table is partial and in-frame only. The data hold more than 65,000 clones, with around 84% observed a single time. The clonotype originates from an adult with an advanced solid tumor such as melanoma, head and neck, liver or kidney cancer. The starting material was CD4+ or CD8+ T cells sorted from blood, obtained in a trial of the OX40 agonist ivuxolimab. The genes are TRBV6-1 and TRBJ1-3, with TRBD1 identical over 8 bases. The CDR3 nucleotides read TGTGCCAGCAGTGCAAGACAGGGGTTAAACACCATATATTTT. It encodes CASSARQGLNTIYF.